This T cell receptor beta chain was obtained from a study of memory B cells and T cells in multiple sclerosis. The study, taken as a whole, reports: Normalization was needed because clone-set size differences affected shared clonotype counts.

This CDR3 region has 15 residues. Germline V gene sequence: CDR1 MDHEN, CDR2 SYDVKM. V gave up 2 bases and J gave up 6 bases; unmatched junction bases: 9. Profiled with immunoSEQ multiplex PCR; TCRdb holds only in-frame clones, not every one. The profile shows roughly 14,000 clones, around 63% of them singletons. Concerning this clone itself: No antigen is known for it.

The sequenced material came from memory (CD45RO+) CD4+ T cells from blood. The source is a human donor with multiple sclerosis. V gene TRBV28 combines with J gene TRBJ2-7, with 8 nucleotides matching TRBD2. The CDR3, as DNA: TGTGCCAGCAGTTTAGGGGTAGCGGGATCTCGCGAGCAGTACTTC. Translating it yields CASSLGVAGSREQYF.